This entry is about one T cell receptor beta chain. Its antigen specificity is not known. No base qualities exist here, and no much larger clone lies one base off it. The entry originates in a study of control samples from healthy donors and cancer patients (TCRdb year 2020). Library creation used the immunoSEQ multiplex PCR assay. This immuneACCESS table, as held by TCRdb, lists in-frame sequences with V and J called but not all clones. Of the missing ones, under half trace to an unresolved V gene in checked studies; the others have no known cause. The sample records some 89,000 clones, around 85% of which are singletons. The ten top clones hold over 2% of the sample. After removal of 6 bases from V and 10 bases from J, the junction retains 9 bases not matched to a gene. Looking up the germline V gene (reference sequence) yields CDR1 MNHEY and CDR2 SMNVEV. From cysteine to phenylalanine, the CDR3 is 14 amino acids long. The read is trimmed to its CDR3 DNA, 42 bases read in frame from base 1.

The sequenced sample consisted of blood. The receptor's source is a woman between 40 and 55 years old in good health. The V and J segments used are TRBV27 and TRBJ1-6; the junction holds 7 bases that match TRBD1. The DNA sequence is given as TGTGCCAGCAGCGTGACAGGGAGAGGGTCACCCCTCCACTTT. It codes for CASSVTGRGSPLHF.